Ten or more counts support the clone carrying this T cell receptor (beta chain). This sample was taken from a study of early T cells in non-severe SARS-CoV-2 infection. The length of the CDR3 is 14 residues. Per germline, CDR1 LNHNV and CDR2 YYDKDF (reference sequence). Trimming took off 0 bases at V and 3 bases at J, with 7 bases between the two ends. Via MiXCR, TCRdb re-called the 5' RACE reads, giving one row per CDR3 protein. The sample lists some 80,000 distinct CDR3 sequences; over 4% were seen once. The J gene is TRBJ2-3, the V gene TRBV15; either TRBD1 or TRBD2 may fit D (5 bases each). The sample consisted of whole blood, taken at baseline. This TCR was sampled from an adult who was a healthcare worker with PCR-confirmed SARS-CoV-2 infection or an uninfected control (not recorded which). The CDR3 sequence: CATSRDGGTDTQYF. CDR3 in DNA: TGTGCCACCAGCAGAGATGGGGGAACAGATACGCAGTATTTT. Using reference TRBV15 and TRBJ2-3 for the parts outside the CDR3, the full variable domain is DAMVIQNPRYQVTQFGKPVTLSCSQTLNHNVMYWYQQKSSQAPKLLFHYYDKDFNNEADTPDNFQSRRPNTSFCFLDIRSPGLGDTAMYLCATSRDGGTDTQYFGPGTRLTVL.